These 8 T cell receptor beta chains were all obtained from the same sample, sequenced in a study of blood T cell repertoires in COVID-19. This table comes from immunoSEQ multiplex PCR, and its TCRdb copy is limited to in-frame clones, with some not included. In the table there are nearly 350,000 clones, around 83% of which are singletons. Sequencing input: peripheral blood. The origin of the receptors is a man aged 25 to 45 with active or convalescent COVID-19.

DNA of the CDR3: TGTGCCAGCAGTTACGGGAGAGGGGGCTATGGCTACACCTTC. Amino acid sequence: CASSYGRGGYGYTF. V is TRBV6-5 and J is TRBJ1-2, with D perhaps matching TRBD1 (6 bases). V was cut by 2 bases and J by 4 bases, with 11 bases left in between. In germline, CDR1 is MNHEY, CDR2 SVGAGI. This CDR3 spans 14 amino acids.

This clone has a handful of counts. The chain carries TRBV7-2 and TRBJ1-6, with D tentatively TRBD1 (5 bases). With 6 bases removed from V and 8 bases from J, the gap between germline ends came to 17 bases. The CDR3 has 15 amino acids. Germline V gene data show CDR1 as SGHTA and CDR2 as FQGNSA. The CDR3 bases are TGTGCCAGCAGTCTCACCCCAGGGCAGGATTCACCCCTCCACTTT. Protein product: CASSLTPGQDSPLHF.

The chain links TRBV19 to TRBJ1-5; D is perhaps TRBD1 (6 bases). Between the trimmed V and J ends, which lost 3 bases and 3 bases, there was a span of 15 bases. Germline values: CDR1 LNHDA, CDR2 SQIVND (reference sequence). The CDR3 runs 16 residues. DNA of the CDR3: TGTGCCAGTAGTATGAGCAGAAACAGGGACAATCAGCCCCAGCATTTT. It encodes CASSMSRNRDNQPQHF.

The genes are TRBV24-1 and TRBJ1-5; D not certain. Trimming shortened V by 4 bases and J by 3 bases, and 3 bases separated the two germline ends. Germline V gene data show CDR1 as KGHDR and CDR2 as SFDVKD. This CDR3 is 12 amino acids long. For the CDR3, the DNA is TGTGCCACCAGTGACGTCAATCAGCCCCAGCATTTT. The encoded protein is CATSDVNQPQHF.

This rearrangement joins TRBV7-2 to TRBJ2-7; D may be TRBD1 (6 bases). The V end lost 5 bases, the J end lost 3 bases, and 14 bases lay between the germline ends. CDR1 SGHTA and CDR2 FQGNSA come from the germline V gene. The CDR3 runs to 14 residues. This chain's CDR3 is CASSINRDNYEQYF. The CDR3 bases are TGTGCCAGCAGCATAAACAGGGATAACTACGAGCAGTACTTC.

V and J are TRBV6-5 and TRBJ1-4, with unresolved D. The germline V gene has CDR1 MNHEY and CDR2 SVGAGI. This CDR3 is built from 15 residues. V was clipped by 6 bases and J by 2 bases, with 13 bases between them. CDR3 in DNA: TGTGCCAGCAGCCCCAACGGGGTTACTAATGAAAAACTGTTTTTT. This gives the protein CASSPNGVTNEKLFF.

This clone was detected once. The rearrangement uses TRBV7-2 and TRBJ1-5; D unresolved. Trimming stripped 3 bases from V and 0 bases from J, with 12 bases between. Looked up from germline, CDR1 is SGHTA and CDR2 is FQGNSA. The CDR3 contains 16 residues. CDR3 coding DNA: TGTGCCAGCAGCTTTCACGGAGCTTATAGCAATCAGCCCCAGCATTTT. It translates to CASSFHGAYSNQPQHF.

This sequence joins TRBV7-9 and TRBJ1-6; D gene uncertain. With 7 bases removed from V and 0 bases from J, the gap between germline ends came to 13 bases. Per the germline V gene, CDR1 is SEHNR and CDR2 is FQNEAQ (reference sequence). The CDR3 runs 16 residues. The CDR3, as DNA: TGTGCCAGCACCGCGAGGATGAGCTCCTATAATTCACCCCTCCACTTT. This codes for CASTARMSSYNSPLHF.